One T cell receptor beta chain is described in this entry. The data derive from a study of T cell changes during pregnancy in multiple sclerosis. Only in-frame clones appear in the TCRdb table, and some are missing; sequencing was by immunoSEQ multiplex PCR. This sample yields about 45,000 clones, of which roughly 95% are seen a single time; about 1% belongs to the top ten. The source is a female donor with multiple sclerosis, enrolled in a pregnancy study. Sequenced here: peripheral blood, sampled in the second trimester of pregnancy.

CDR3 coding DNA: TGCAGCTCGAGGTCAGCTAGCACAGATACGCAGTATTTT. Residues: CSSRSASTDTQYF. This chain uses TRBV29-1 with TRBJ2-3; D unclear. Per germline, CDR1 SQVTM and CDR2 ANQGSEA. There are 13 residues in the CDR3. V dropped 8 bases and J dropped 0 bases, with 12 bases sitting between them.